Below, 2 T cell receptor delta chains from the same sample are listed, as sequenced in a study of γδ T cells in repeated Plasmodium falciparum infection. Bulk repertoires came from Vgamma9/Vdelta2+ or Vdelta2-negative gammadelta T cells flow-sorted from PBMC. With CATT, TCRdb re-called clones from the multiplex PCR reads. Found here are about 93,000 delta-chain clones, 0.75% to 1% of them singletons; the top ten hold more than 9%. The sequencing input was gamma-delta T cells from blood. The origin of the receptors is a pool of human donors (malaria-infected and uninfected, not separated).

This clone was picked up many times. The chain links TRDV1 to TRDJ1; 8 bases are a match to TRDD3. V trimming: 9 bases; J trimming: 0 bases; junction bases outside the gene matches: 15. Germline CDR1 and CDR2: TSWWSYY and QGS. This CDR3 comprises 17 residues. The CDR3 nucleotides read TGTGCTCTCTATCTGGGGGACCCAAACCACTACACCGATAAACTCATCTTT. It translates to CALYLGDPNHYTDKLIF.

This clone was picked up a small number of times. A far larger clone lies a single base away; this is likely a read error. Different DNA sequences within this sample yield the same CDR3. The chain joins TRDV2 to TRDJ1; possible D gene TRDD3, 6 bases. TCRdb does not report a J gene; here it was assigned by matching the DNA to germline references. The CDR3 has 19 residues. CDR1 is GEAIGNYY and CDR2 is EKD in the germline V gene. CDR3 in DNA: TGTGCCTGTGACACCATGGTCGTGGGGCCTAAGGGGGACACCGACAAACTCATCTTT. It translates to CACDTMVVGPKGDTDKLIF.